A single sample gave rise to the 30 T cell receptor beta chains below, sequenced in a study of blood T cell repertoires in COVID-19. Data came from immunoSEQ multiplex PCR; TCRdb stores just in-frame clones and leaves some out. The sample consists of roughly 200,000 clones, about 85% of them appearing once. The sequenced sample consisted of peripheral blood. The receptors here all came from a man in his 70s with acute or convalescent COVID-19.

V gene TRBV19 combines with J gene TRBJ1-2, with D maybe TRBD1 (5 bases). V gave up 8 bases and J gave up 7 bases, with 17 bases separating them. The CDR3 spans 13 residues. Germline CDR1 and CDR2: LNHDA and SQIVND (reference sequence). In DNA, the CDR3 is TGTGCCAGTCGGCTGGGGGAAGCGGGTGGCTACACCTTC. This sequence encodes CASRLGEAGGYTF.

This rearrangement joins TRBV5-1 to TRBJ2-1; the match to TRBD2 covers 7 bases. Trimming cost V 0 bases and J 4 bases; bases outside gene matches: 4. The germline V gene encodes CDR1 SGHRS and CDR2 YFSETQ. The CDR3 totals 15 residues. CDR3: CASSLGGTTYNEQFF. As DNA, the CDR3 is TGCGCCAGCAGCTTGGGTGGGACTACTTACAATGAGCAGTTCTTC.

The chain is built from TRBV11-2 and TRBJ2-2, with 7 bases matching TRBD1. This CDR3 is 15 amino acids long. The J segment lost 4 bases and the V segment lost 1 base, leaving 3 bases of the junction unmatched. Germline values: CDR1 SGHAT, CDR2 FQNNGV. This CDR3 is CASSLVQGFTGELFF. CDR3 in DNA: TGTGCCAGCAGCTTAGTACAGGGGTTCACCGGGGAGCTGTTTTTT.

The CDR3 loop is CASSPGTGAGGYTF. The CDR3 DNA sequence: TGTGCCAGCTCCCCCGGGACAGGGGCCGGGGGGTACACCTTC. The chain employs TRBV25-1 and TRBJ1-2, with 10 bases aligning to TRBD1. The CDR3 has 14 residues. V lost 8 bases to trimming and J lost 11 bases; unmatched junction nucleotides: 14. Germline V gene data show CDR1 as MGHDK and CDR2 as SYGVNS.

V and J are TRBV19 and TRBJ2-7; D remains unclear. The germline V and J ends were trimmed by 6 bases and 0 bases, with 15 bases remaining between them. The V gene's germline CDR1 is LNHDA and CDR2 SQIVND (reference sequence). There are 15 residues in the CDR3. The DNA for the CDR3 is TGTGCCAGTAGGACCCGACATTTGCTCTCCTACGAGCAGTACTTC. Encoded protein: CASRTRHLLSYEQYF.

This rearrangement joins TRBV24-1 to TRBJ2-5, with 8 bases matching TRBD2. J gave up 1 base and V 9 bases, and 9 bases lay outside the gene matches. The CDR3 sequence is 15 residues long. The germline CDR1 and CDR2 sequences are KGHDR and SFDVKD. CDR3 in DNA: TGTGCCACCGCCCCGGGAGGGGTTGGCCAAGAGACCCAGTACTTC. It yields the protein CATAPGGVGQETQYF.

This rearrangement joins TRBV5-1 to TRBJ2-3; D is unclear. CDR1 is SGHRS, CDR2 YFSETQ, per germline. The CDR3 is 14 amino acids. Trimming shortened V by 3 bases and J by 5 bases, and 13 bases separated the two germline ends. This CDR3 is CASSSASVGDTQYF. Written as DNA, the CDR3 is TGCGCCAGCAGCTCCGCCAGCGTCGGAGATACGCAGTATTTT.

This clone was detected once. J is TRBJ1-1 and V is TRBV7-9; D gene uncertain. Per the germline V gene, CDR1 is SEHNR and CDR2 is FQNEAQ (reference sequence). The CDR3 spans 14 residues. V lost 7 bases and J lost 6, with 18 bases in between. The CDR3: CASIRDTPFAEAFF. For the CDR3, the DNA is TGTGCCAGCATCCGCGACACCCCTTTCGCTGAAGCTTTCTTT.

The V call is TRBV4-1, the J call TRBJ2-3, with 12 bases aligning to TRBD2. This CDR3 spans 16 amino acids. Germline values: CDR1 MGHRA, CDR2 YSYEKL. V lost 3 bases, J lost 7 bases, and 8 bases stayed unmatched. DNA for the CDR3: TGCGCCAGCAGCCAGCAACTAGCGGGGGGTGGTTATACGCAGTATTTT. Its translation is CASSQQLAGGGYTQYF.

The chain recombines TRBV5-1 with TRBJ1-1; 7 bases are shared with TRBD1. The CDR3 contains 15 residues. Germline values: CDR1 SGHRS, CDR2 YFSETQ. Trimming removed 1 base from V and 7 bases from J; junction bases left unmatched: 10. This chain's CDR3 is CASSLSGPPGGEAFF. The CDR3 nucleotides are TGCGCCAGCAGCTTGTCCGGGCCTCCAGGGGGTGAAGCTTTCTTT.

V is TRBV10-3 and J is TRBJ2-5; 8 bases line up with TRBD2. V was pared by 4 bases and J by 4 bases, with 5 bases of the junction left unmatched. Germline-derived CDR1 and CDR2 are ENHRY and SYGVKD. CDR3 size: 14 residues. The CDR3 reads CAISGIAGSETQYF. CDR3 sequence (DNA): TGTGCCATCAGTGGCATAGCGGGATCAGAGACCCAGTACTTC.

V usage is TRBV6-5 and J usage is TRBJ1-1; TRBD1 agrees at 8 bases. V lost 2 bases and J lost 4; bases outside the gene matches: 3. CDR1 and CDR2 (germline): MNHEY, SVGAGI. The CDR3 totals 14 residues. CDR3 protein: CASSYQGATTEAFF. CDR3 DNA: TGTGCCAGCAGTTACCAGGGGGCGACCACTGAAGCTTTCTTT.

The V gene is TRBV7-2, the J gene TRBJ2-5; 11 bases fit TRBD2. The V segment lost 5 bases and the J segment 2 bases; nucleotides outside the gene matches: 7. This CDR3 is built from 16 residues. Germline loops: CDR1 SGHTA, CDR2 FQGNSA. Here the CDR3 DNA reads TGTGCCAGCAGCCTCGGACTAGCGGGCACTCAAGAGACCCAGTACTTC. It specifies CASSLGLAGTQETQYF.

V gene TRBV7-2 combines with J gene TRBJ2-1; TRBD1 matches 10 bases. The J segment lost 2 bases and the V segment lost 5 bases, leaving 6 bases of the junction unmatched. CDR3 length: 16 residues. Germline CDR1 is SGHTA and CDR2 is FQGNSA. The CDR3 sequence: CASSVTGTGAYNEQFF. CDR3 nucleotides: TGTGCCAGCAGCGTAACCGGGACAGGGGCCTACAATGAGCAGTTCTTC.

The gene calls are TRBV6-1 and TRBJ2-7; 9 nucleotides agree with TRBD1. Germline CDR1 is MNHNS and CDR2 is SASEGT. The CDR3 extends over 16 amino acids. V trimming: 5 bases; J trimming: 4 bases; junction bases outside the gene matches: 12. The CDR3 sequence: CASSQVFGTGKYEQYF. CDR3 in DNA: TGTGCCAGCAGTCAAGTATTCGGGACAGGGAAATACGAGCAGTACTTC.

The rearrangement links TRBV3-1 (or the pseudogene TRBV3-2) to TRBJ1-1; possible D gene TRBD1, 6 bases. Germline V gene lookup returns CDR1 LGHDT and CDR2 YNNKEL (reference sequence). The V end lost 2 bases, the J end lost 8 bases, and 9 bases lay between the germline ends. The CDR3 is made up of 12 amino acids. DNA of the CDR3: TGTGCCAGCAGCCAATGGGGGACAGAAGCTTTCTTT. It yields the protein CASSQWGTEAFF.

V and J are TRBV7-9 and TRBJ2-3, with 11 bases that match TRBD2. The length of the CDR3 is 15 residues. CDR1 is SEHNR, CDR2 FQNEAQ, per germline (reference sequence). V shed 8 bases and J 2 bases; nucleotides not matched to a gene: 6. CDR3 DNA: TGTGCCAGCGGTGGGACTAGCGGATACACAGATACGCAGTATTTT. It translates to CASGGTSGYTDTQYF. The variable domain in full, completed from reference TRBV7-9 and TRBJ2-3, reads DTGVSQNPRHKITKRGQNVTFRCDPISEHNRLYWYRQTLGQGPEFLTYFQNEAQLEKSRLLSDRFSAERPKGSFSTLEIQRTEQGDSAMYLCASGGTSGYTDTQYFGPGTRLTVL.

The rearrangement joins TRBV12-5 to TRBJ2-2, with a possible D match to TRBD2 (6 bases). This CDR3 contains 23 residues. V dropped 3 bases and J dropped 1 base, with 33 bases sitting between them. Germline V gene sequence: CDR1 LGHNT, CDR2 FRNRAP. CDR3 region: CASGFRVPLQVILAERNTGELFF. The DNA for the CDR3 is TGTGCTAGTGGTTTTAGGGTCCCCCTCCAGGTTATCTTAGCGGAGAGGAACACCGGGGAGCTGTTTTTT.

This clone was detected only a few times. V is TRBV7-2 and J is TRBJ2-3, with D perhaps matching TRBD2 (6 bases). The V gene's germline CDR1 is SGHTA and CDR2 FQGNSA. This CDR3 comprises 14 residues. V was pared by 5 bases and J by 5 bases, with 14 bases between. The CDR3 loop is CASSGPGTGDTQYF. Here the CDR3 DNA reads TGTGCCAGCAGCGGACCCGGGACTGGAGATACGCAGTATTTT.

The chain joins TRBV5-6 to TRBJ2-2, with TRBD1 matching over 8 bases. This CDR3 is built from 16 residues. V lost 0 bases to trimming and J lost 13 bases; unmatched junction nucleotides: 14. Germline values: CDR1 SGHDT, CDR2 YYEEEE. CDR3 sequence: CASSLDLAGGAVRLFF. The CDR3 DNA is TGTGCCAGCAGCTTGGATCTGGCAGGGGGCGCCGTTCGGCTGTTTTTT. Full variable domain (remainder filled in from reference TRBV5-6 and TRBJ2-2): DAGVTQSPTHLIKTRGQQVTLRCSPKSGHDTVSWYQQALGQGPQFIFQYYEEEERQRGNFPDRFSGHQFPNYSSELNVNALLLGDSALYLCASSLDLAGGAVRLFFGEGSRLTVL.

This rearrangement joins TRBV5-1 to TRBJ2-1; 8 nucleotides line up with TRBD2. The V segment lost 3 bases and the J segment 6 bases; nucleotides outside the gene matches: 2. The CDR3 totals 13 residues. Germline CDR1 reads SGHRS; CDR2 reads YFSETQ. As DNA, the CDR3 is TGCGCCAGCAGCTCACTAGCGGTCAATGAGCAGTTCTTC. Protein: CASSSLAVNEQFF.

V usage is TRBV19 and J usage is TRBJ2-5; D uncertain. This CDR3 is built from 13 residues. CDR1 and CDR2 from the germline V gene are LNHDA and SQIVND (reference sequence). V was cut by 1 base and J by 2 bases, with 5 bases left in between. CDR3 in DNA: TGTGCCAGTAGTATAGTTTTACAAGAGACCCAGTACTTC. Its protein product is CASSIVLQETQYF.

The chain couples TRBV19 to TRBJ2-3, with D possibly TRBD2 on 5 matching bases. CDR1 LNHDA and CDR2 SQIVND come from the germline V gene (reference sequence). The germline V and J ends were trimmed by 8 bases and 4 bases, with 10 bases remaining between them. The CDR3 sequence is 12 residues long. The CDR3 region has the DNA TGTGCCAGTGGGGTGAGGGCAGATACGCAGTATTTT. Residues: CASGVRADTQYF.

This chain connects TRBV15 to TRBJ2-1; 14 bases are shared with TRBD2. This CDR3 spans 16 amino acids. V lost 1 base and J lost 6; bases outside the gene matches: 2. Per germline, CDR1 LNHNV and CDR2 YYDKDF (reference sequence). CDR3 in amino acids: CATSRGGTSGSNEQFF. The CDR3 DNA follows: TGTGCCACCAGCAGAGGGGGGACTAGCGGGAGCAATGAGCAGTTCTTC.

Only a few counts were recorded for this clone. V is TRBV6-1 and J is TRBJ1-2; D gene uncertain. The V gene's germline CDR1 is MNHNS and CDR2 SASEGT. Trimming removed 2 bases from V and 4 bases from J, with 11 bases in between. The CDR3 is 14 amino acids. The DNA of the CDR3 is TGTGCCAGCAGTGAACAGGTGGGCATCTATGGCTACACCTTC. The encoded protein is CASSEQVGIYGYTF.

This chain connects TRBV7-3 to TRBJ2-7; 9 bases align to TRBD2. V was pared by 2 bases and J by 4 bases, with 6 bases of the junction left unmatched. This CDR3 is built from 15 residues. Germline V gene sequence: CDR1 SGHTA, CDR2 FQGTGA. As DNA, the CDR3 is TGTGCCAGCAGCTTAGAGCGGGGGGATGCATACGAGCAGTACTTC. Translation gives CASSLERGDAYEQYF. Full variable domain (missing parts from reference TRBV7-3 and TRBJ2-7): GAGVSQTPSNKVTEKGKYVELRCDPISGHTALYWYRQSLGQGPEFLIYFQGTGAADDSGLPNDRFFAVRPEGSVSTLKIQRTERGDSAVYLCASSLERGDAYEQYFGPGTRLTVT.

The V and J genes are TRBV18 and TRBJ2-1, with TRBD2 as a possible D gene (6 bases). Per the germline V gene, CDR1 is KGHSH and CDR2 is LQKENI. The CDR3 is 15 residues long. Trimming took off 0 bases at V and 8 bases at J, with 14 bases between the two ends. DNA of the CDR3: TGTGCCAGCTCACCACCGCATCAGGGCGGGGATGAGCAGTTCTTC. This translates into CASSPPHQGGDEQFF.

This chain joins TRBV29-1 and TRBJ1-4; 8 nucleotides align to TRBD1. This CDR3 is 13 amino acids long. Germline assignment: CDR1 SQVTM and CDR2 ANQGSEA. V gave up 6 bases and J gave up 8 bases; unmatched junction bases: 8. The CDR3 loop reads CSVDTGGREKLFF. In nucleotides, the CDR3 is TGCAGCGTCGATACAGGGGGTAGGGAAAAACTGTTTTTT.

V usage is TRBV7-9 and J usage is TRBJ1-1; 11 positions agree with TRBD1. The V gene's germline CDR1 is SEHNR and CDR2 FQNEAQ (reference sequence). There are 19 residues in the CDR3. Germline trimming cut 0 bases from V and 5 bases from J; bases unmatched to any gene: 14. CDR3 bases: TGTGCCAGCAGCTTAGCATCCTACCGGGACAGGGGGATTTTGACTGAAGCTTTCTTT. Protein sequence: CASSLASYRDRGILTEAFF. The whole variable domain, remainder taken from reference TRBV7-9 and TRBJ1-1, is DTGVSQNPRHKITKRGQNVTFRCDPISEHNRLYWYRQTLGQGPEFLTYFQNEAQLEKSRLLSDRFSAERPKGSFSTLEIQRTEQGDSAMYLCASSLASYRDRGILTEAFFGQGTRLTVV.

This chain links TRBV15 with TRBJ2-2; D gene uncertain. Germline CDR1 is LNHNV and CDR2 is YYDKDF (reference sequence). This CDR3 spans 15 amino acids. Trimming stripped 0 bases from V and 1 base from J, with 6 bases between. CDR3 DNA: TGTGCCACCAGCAGAGATCCCCAGAACACCGGGGAGCTGTTTTTT. Its protein is CATSRDPQNTGELFF. The variable domain in full, completed from reference TRBV15 and TRBJ2-2, reads DAMVIQNPRYQVTQFGKPVTLSCSQTLNHNVMYWYQQKSSQAPKLLFHYYDKDFNNEADTPDNFQSRRPNTSFCFLDIRSPGLGDTAMYLCATSRDPQNTGELFFGEGSRLTVL.